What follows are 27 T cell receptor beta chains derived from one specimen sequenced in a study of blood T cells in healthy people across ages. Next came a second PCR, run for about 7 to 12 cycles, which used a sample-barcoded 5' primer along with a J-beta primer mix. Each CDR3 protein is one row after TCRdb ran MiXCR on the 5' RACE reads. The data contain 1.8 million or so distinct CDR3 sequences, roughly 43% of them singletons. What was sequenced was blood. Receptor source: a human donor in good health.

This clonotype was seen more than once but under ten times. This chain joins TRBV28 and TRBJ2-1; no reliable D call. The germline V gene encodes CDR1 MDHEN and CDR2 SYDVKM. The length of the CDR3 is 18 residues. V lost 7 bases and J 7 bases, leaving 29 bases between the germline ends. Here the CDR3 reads CASTLLMYDGISPNEQFF. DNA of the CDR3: TGTGCCAGCACCCTCTTAATGTATGACGGTATTTCCCCTAATGAGCAGTTCTTC.

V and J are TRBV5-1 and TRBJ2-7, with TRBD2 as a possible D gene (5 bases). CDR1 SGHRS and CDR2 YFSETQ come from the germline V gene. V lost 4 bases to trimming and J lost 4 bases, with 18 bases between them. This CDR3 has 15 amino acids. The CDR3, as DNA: TGCGCCAGCAGCCCGGACGGCAATCGGGGATACGAGCAGTACTTC. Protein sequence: CASSPDGNRGYEQYF.

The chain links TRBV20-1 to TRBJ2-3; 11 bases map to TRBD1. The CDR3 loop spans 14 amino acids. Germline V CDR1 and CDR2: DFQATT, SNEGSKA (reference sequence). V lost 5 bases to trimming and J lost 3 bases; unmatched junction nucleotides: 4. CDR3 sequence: CSALDRGRTDTQYF. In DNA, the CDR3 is TGCAGTGCTTTGGACAGGGGGCGAACAGATACGCAGTATTTT.

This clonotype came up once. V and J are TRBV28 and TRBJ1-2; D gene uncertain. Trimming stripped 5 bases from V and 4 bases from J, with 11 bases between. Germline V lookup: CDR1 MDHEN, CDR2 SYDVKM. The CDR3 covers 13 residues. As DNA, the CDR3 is TGTGCCAGCAGTCGAAGCCTGGGCTATGGCTACACCTTC. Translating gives CASSRSLGYGYTF.

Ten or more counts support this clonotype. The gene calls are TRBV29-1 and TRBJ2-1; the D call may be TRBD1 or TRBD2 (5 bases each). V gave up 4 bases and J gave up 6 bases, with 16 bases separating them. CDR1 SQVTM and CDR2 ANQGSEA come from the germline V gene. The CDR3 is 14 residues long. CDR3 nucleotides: TGCAGCGTTGTTGTACAGGAGGTGTCCAATGAGCAGTTCTTC. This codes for CSVVVQEVSNEQFF.

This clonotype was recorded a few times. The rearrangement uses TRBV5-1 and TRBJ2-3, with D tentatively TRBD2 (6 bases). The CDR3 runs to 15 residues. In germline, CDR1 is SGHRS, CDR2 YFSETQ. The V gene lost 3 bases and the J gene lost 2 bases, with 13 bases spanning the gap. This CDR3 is CASSSLWEDTDTQYF. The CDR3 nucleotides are TGCGCCAGCAGCTCACTGTGGGAGGACACAGATACGCAGTATTTT.

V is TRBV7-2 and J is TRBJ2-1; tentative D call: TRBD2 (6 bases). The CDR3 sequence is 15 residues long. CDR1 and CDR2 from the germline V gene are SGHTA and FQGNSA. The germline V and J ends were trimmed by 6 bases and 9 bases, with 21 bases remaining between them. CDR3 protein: CASRIREFPTLEQFF. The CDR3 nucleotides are TGTGCCAGCAGGATCCGGGAGTTCCCTACACTTGAGCAGTTCTTC.

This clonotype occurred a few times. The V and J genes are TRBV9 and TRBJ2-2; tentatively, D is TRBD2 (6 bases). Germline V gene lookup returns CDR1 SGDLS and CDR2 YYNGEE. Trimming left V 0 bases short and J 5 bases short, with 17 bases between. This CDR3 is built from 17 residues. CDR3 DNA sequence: TGTGCCAGCAGCGTAGAAGGAGGGGTAATGAGAACCGGGGAGCTGTTTTTT. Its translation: CASSVEGGVMRTGELFF. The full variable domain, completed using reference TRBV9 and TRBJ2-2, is DSGVTQTPKHLITATGQRVTLRCSPRSGDLSVYWYQQSLDQGLQFLIQYYNGEERAKGNILERFSAQQFPDLHSELNLSSLELGDSALYFCASSVEGGVMRTGELFFGEGSRLTVL.

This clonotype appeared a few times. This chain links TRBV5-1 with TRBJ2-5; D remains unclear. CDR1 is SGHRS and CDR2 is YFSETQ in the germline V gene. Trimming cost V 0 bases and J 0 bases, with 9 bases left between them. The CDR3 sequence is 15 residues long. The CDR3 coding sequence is TGCGCCAGCAGCTTGGGCCCAATGTACCAAGAGACCCAGTACTTC. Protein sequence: CASSLGPMYQETQYF.

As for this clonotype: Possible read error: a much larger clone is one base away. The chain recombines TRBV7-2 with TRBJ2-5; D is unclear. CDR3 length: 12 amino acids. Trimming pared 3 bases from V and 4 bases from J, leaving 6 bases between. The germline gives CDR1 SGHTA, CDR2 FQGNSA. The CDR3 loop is CASSFPAETQYF. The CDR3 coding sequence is TGTGCCAGCAGCTTTCCAGCAGAGACCCAGTACTTC.

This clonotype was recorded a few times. The CDR3 sequence: CASSLVTGEVYEQYF. The CDR3 DNA is TGTGCCAGCAGCTTAGTCACAGGGGAAGTCTACGAGCAGTACTTC. This chain uses TRBV7-9 with TRBJ2-7, with 7 bases fitting TRBD1. V gave up 1 base and J gave up 3 bases; unmatched junction bases: 6. CDR1 and CDR2 from the germline V gene are SEHNR and FQNEAQ (reference sequence). The CDR3 spans 15 residues.

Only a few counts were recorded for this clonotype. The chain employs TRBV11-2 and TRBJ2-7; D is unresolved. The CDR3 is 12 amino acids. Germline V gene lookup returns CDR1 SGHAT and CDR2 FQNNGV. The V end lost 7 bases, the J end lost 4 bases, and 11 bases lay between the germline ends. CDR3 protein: CASTFGSYEQYF. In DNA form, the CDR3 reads TGTGCCAGCACTTTCGGGTCGTACGAGCAGTACTTC. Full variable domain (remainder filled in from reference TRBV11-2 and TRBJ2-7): EAGVAQSPRYKIIEKRQSVAFWCNPISGHATLYWYQQILGQGPKLLIQFQNNGVVDDSQLPKDRFSAERLKGVDSTLKIQPAKLEDSAVYLCASTFGSYEQYFGPGTRLTVT.

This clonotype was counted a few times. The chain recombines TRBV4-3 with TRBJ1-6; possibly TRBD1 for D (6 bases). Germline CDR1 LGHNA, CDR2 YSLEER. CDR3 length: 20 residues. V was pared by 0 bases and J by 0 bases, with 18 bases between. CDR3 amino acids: CASSQEGQGTRSSYNSPLHF. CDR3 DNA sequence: TGCGCCAGCAGCCAAGAAGGTCAGGGGACCCGGAGCTCCTATAATTCACCCCTCCACTTT.

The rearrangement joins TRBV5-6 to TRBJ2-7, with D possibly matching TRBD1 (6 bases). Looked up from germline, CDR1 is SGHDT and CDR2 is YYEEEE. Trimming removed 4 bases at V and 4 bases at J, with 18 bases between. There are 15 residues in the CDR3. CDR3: CASSLRHRALYEQYF. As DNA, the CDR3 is TGTGCCAGCAGCCTCAGGCACAGGGCCTTATACGAGCAGTACTTC.

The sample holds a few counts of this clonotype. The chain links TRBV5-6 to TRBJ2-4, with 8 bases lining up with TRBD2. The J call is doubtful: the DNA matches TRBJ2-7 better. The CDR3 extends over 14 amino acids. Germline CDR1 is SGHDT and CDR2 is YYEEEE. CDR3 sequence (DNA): TGTGCCAGCAGCACCGGGACTAGAGCCTACGAGCAGTACTTC. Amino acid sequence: CASSTGTRAYEQYF.

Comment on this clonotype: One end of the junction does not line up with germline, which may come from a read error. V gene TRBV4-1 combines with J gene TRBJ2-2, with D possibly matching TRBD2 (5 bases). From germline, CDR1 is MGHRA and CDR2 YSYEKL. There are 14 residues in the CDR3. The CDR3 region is CASSQVTRTGERFF. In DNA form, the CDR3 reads TGCGCCAGCAGCCAAGTGACAAGGACCGGGGAGCGGTTTTTT.

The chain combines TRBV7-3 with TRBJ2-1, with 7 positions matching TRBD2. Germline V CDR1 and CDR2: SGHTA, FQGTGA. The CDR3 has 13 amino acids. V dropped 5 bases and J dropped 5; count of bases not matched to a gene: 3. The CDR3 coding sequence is TGTGCCAGCAGCCCAGCGGGGAACAATGAGCAGTTCTTC. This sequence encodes CASSPAGNNEQFF.

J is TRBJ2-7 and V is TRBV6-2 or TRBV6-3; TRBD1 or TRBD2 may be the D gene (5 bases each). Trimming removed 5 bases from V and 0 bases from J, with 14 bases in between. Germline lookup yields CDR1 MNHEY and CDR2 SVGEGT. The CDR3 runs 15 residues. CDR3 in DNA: TGTGCCAGCAGTCCCGGGGCAGGGATCTCCTACGAGCAGTACTTC. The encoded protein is CASSPGAGISYEQYF.

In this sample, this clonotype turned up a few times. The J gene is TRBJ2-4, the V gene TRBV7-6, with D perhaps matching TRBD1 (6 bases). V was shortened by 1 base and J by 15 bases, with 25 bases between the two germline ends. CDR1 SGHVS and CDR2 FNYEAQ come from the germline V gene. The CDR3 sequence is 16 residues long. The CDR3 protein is CASSLVSADSSYERYF. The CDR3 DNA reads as TGTGCCAGCAGCTTAGTGTCTGCGGACAGTTCCTACGAGCGGTACTTC.

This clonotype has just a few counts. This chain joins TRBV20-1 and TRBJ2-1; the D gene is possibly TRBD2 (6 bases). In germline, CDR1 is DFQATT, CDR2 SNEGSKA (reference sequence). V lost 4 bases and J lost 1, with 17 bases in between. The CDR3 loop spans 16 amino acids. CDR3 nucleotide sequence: TGCAGTGCTAAACCGGGACTCGCCCCATCCTACAATGAGCAGTTCTTC. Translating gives CSAKPGLAPSYNEQFF.

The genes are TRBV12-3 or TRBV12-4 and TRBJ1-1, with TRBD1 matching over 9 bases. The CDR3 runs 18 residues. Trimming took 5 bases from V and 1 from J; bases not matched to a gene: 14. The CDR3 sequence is CASSTGGYTILPNTEAFF. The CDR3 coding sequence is TGTGCCAGCAGTACAGGGGGCTATACTATTTTACCGAACACTGAAGCTTTCTTT.

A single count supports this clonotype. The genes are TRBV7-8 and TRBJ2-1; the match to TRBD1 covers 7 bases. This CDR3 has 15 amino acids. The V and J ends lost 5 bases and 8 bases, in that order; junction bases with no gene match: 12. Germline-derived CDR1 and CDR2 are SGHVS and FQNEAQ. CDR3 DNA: TGTGCCAGCAGCGATTACAGGGGATCGGGCTATGAGCAGTTCTTC. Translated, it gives CASSDYRGSGYEQFF.

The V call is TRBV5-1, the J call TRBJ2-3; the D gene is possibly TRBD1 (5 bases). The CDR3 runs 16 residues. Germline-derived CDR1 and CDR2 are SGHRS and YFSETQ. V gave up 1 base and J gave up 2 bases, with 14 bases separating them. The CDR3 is CASSLSADSHTDTQYF. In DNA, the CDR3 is TGCGCCAGCAGCTTGTCTGCTGACAGTCACACAGATACGCAGTATTTT.

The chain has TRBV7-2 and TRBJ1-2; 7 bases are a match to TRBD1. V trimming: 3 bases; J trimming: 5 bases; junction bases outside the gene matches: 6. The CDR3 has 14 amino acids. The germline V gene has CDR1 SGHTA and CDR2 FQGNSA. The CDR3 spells CASSFLDRVYGYTF. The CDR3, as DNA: TGTGCCAGCAGCTTCCTCGACAGGGTATATGGCTACACCTTC.

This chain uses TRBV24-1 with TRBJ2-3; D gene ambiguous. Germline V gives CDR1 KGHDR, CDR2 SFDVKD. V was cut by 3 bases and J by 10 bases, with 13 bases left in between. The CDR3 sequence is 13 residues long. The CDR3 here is CATSDPDAWAQYF. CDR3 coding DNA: TGTGCCACCAGTGATCCGGACGCGTGGGCGCAGTATTTT.

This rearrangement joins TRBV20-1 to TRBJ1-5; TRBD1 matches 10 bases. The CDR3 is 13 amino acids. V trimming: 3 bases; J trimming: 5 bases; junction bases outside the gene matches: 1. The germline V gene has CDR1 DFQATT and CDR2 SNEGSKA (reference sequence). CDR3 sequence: CSASGTGDQPQHF. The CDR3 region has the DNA TGCAGTGCTAGTGGGACAGGGGATCAGCCCCAGCATTTT.

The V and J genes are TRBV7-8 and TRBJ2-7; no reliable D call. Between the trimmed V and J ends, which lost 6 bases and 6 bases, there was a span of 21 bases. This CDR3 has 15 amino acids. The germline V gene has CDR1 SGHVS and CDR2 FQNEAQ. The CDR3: CASRWGDSARGEQYF. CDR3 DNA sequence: TGTGCCAGCAGATGGGGTGACTCCGCCCGAGGCGAGCAGTACTTC.